This record covers a single TCR beta chain. The data stem from a study of blood T cell repertoires in COVID-19. Study-level information: The analysed material was cDNA or gDNA that came from T cells, B-cell-depleted T cells, or PBMCs.

Sequencing was performed with immunoSEQ multiplex PCR; in TCRdb, only in-frame clones are kept and a portion is missing. The repertoire has 350,000 to 450,000 clones, roughly 90% of them found once; the top ten carry about 1.6%. Seattle enrolled patients during active infection and tracked them longitudinally. Deletions cut 6 bases from V and 5 bases from J, with 13 bases between. The CDR3 length is 14 residues. Germline V lookup: CDR1 LGHNA, CDR2 YSLEER. The chain links TRBV4-3 to TRBJ2-2; D is perhaps TRBD2 (6 bases). Sample: peripheral blood. The TCR was taken from a middle-aged woman with COVID-19, enrolled during active disease. The CDR3 DNA reads TGCGCCAGCAGTACGCCGGGGAGGACCGGGGAGCTGTTTTTT. This translates into CASSTPGRTGELFF.